This entry lists 29 T cell receptor beta chains sequenced from one sample in a study of shared clonotypes between healthy human individuals. Naivety among CD8 cells was defined by CD45RO negativity and positive CCR7 selection, thereby excluding terminally differentiated effector memory CD45RA+ cells. Sequencing used immunoSEQ multiplex PCR; TCRdb keeps in-frame clones, though not all of them. The sample holds approximately 740,000 clones, 80% to 95% seen once. The specimen sequenced was naive CD8+ T cells sorted from blood. These receptors were taken from a man aged 25-45 years in good health.

The chain employs TRBV7-6 and TRBJ2-1, with 10 bases matching TRBD1. The CDR3 is 17 residues long. Germline V gene data show CDR1 as SGHVS and CDR2 as FNYEAQ. Germline trimming cut 5 bases from V and 7 bases from J; bases unmatched to any gene: 14. The CDR3 region has the DNA TGTGCCAGCAGCCGAACACTCGGGACAGGGGAACTAAATGAGCAGTTCTTC. This codes for CASSRTLGTGELNEQFF.

The chain recombines TRBV4-1 with TRBJ1-1; D is uncertain. V lost 4 bases and J lost 2, with 14 bases in between. Per the germline V gene, CDR1 is MGHRA and CDR2 is YSYEKL. The CDR3 sequence is 15 residues long. CDR3 sequence reads: CASSPFEGINTEAFF. CDR3 nucleotide sequence: TGCGCCAGCAGCCCCTTCGAAGGGATAAACACTGAAGCTTTCTTT.

CDR3 in amino acids: CASSFGAGPYEQYF. The CDR3, as DNA: TGTGCCAGCAGCTTCGGAGCGGGACCCTACGAGCAGTACTTC. The chain is built from TRBV11-2 and TRBJ2-7, with 7 bases aligning to TRBD2. Germline CDR1 is SGHAT and CDR2 is FQNNGV. V lost 3 bases, J lost 2 bases, and 4 bases stayed unmatched. This CDR3 is built from 14 residues.

The sample holds one count of this clone. This sequence joins TRBV27 and TRBJ2-1; TRBD2 might be the D (6 bases). CDR3 length: 16 residues. Germline V gene data show CDR1 as MNHEY and CDR2 as SMNVEV (reference sequence). V dropped 2 bases and J dropped 4 bases, with 15 bases sitting between them. CDR3 nucleotides: TGTGCCAGCAGTTTACGACCCGGGAGTCGGTACAATGAGCAGTTCTTC. Residues: CASSLRPGSRYNEQFF.

This sequence joins TRBV15 and TRBJ1-5; D gene uncertain. The ends were cut back, 5 bases at V and 9 bases at J, with 23 bases in the middle. Germline CDR1 is LNHNV and CDR2 is YYDKDF (reference sequence). There are 16 residues in the CDR3. Here the CDR3 DNA reads TGTGCCACCAGCGAAGATCGAATGGGTGGGTTTAGGCCCCAGCATTTT. It is translated as CATSEDRMGGFRPQHF.

This CDR3 reads CASSHPRDRGFTGELFF. CDR3 sequence (DNA): TGTGCCAGTAGCCATCCCCGGGACAGGGGATTCACCGGGGAGCTGTTTTTT. The V gene is TRBV19, the J gene TRBJ2-2, with 10 bases fitting TRBD1. The CDR3 is made up of 17 amino acids. Losses at the gene ends were 6 bases for V and 4 bases for J; bases not matched to a gene: 11. Per germline, CDR1 LNHDA and CDR2 SQIVND (reference sequence).

V is TRBV7-9 and J is TRBJ2-7; D is ambiguous. V lost 0 bases and J 0 bases, leaving 9 bases between the germline ends. CDR1 is SEHNR and CDR2 is FQNEAQ in the germline V gene (reference sequence). The length of the CDR3 is 15 residues. The CDR3 loop is CASSLAGRSSYEQYF. In nucleotides, the CDR3 is TGTGCCAGCAGCTTAGCCGGCCGGAGCTCCTACGAGCAGTACTTC. The full variable domain, with the rest looked up from reference TRBV7-9 and TRBJ2-7, is DTGVSQNPRHKITKRGQNVTFRCDPISEHNRLYWYRQTLGQGPEFLTYFQNEAQLEKSRLLSDRFSAERPKGSFSTLEIQRTEQGDSAMYLCASSLAGRSSYEQYFGPGTRLTVT.

The rearrangement uses TRBV29-1 and TRBJ2-5; maybe TRBD1 (6 bases). The J call may be faulty, since TRBJ2-7 better matches the DNA end. CDR1 and CDR2 from the germline V gene are SQVTM and ANQGSEA. This CDR3 is 15 amino acids long. The CDR3 sequence is CSVSGRGNGRREQYF. The CDR3, as DNA: TGCAGCGTTTCGGGAAGGGGGAACGGGCGTCGCGAGCAGTACTTC.

The chain links TRBV4-1 to TRBJ1-4; D might be TRBD1 (6 bases). Trimming took 2 bases from V and 3 from J, leaving 16 bases between them. The CDR3 contains 17 residues. Germline V gene sequence: CDR1 MGHRA, CDR2 YSYEKL. The chain's CDR3 is CASSQYLGTGPNEKLFF. DNA for the CDR3: TGCGCCAGCAGCCAATATCTAGGAACAGGGCCTAATGAAAAACTGTTTTTT.

This chain joins TRBV6-5 and TRBJ2-7; a weak D match, TRBD1 (6 bases). The CDR3 has 15 amino acids. CDR1 and CDR2 from the germline V gene are MNHEY and SVGAGI. Trimming shortened V by 4 bases and J by 3 bases, and 16 bases separated the two germline ends. The CDR3: CASSSDRSRIYEQYF. The CDR3 nucleotides read TGTGCCAGCAGTTCCGACAGGTCCCGAATCTACGAGCAGTACTTC.

The chain couples TRBV5-4 to TRBJ2-7; 7 bases fit TRBD2. J was trimmed by 6 bases and V by 2 bases; bases with no gene match: 8. This CDR3 has 14 residues. CDR1 and CDR2 (germline): SGHNT, YYREEE (reference sequence). The CDR3 protein is CASSLGGSIGEQYF. CDR3 nucleotide sequence: TGTGCCAGCAGCTTAGGCGGGAGTATAGGCGAGCAGTACTTC.

The V and J genes are TRBV29-1 and TRBJ2-7; weak D call: TRBD1 (6 bases). V dropped 3 bases and J dropped 2 bases, with 17 bases sitting between them. CDR1 is SQVTM and CDR2 is ANQGSEA in the germline V gene. CDR3 length equals 15 residues. This chain's CDR3 is CSVDVMDQGTYEQYF. The CDR3 nucleotides read TGCAGCGTTGATGTCATGGATCAGGGGACCTACGAGCAGTACTTC.

About this clone: At one boundary the junction diverges from the germline segment, which might be a read error. This rearrangement joins TRBV10-3 to TRBJ2-6; D remains ambiguous. CDR3 length: 14 residues. The germline gives CDR1 ENHRY, CDR2 SYGVKD. The CDR3 loop is CAISDPTGANVLTF. The CDR3 DNA reads as TGTGCCATCAGTGATCCGACTGGAGCCAACGTCCTGACTTTC.

The chain has TRBV30 and TRBJ2-7; tentatively, D is TRBD1 (6 bases). The CDR3 covers 11 residues. Per germline, CDR1 GTSNPN and CDR2 SVGIG (reference sequence). V was shortened by 4 bases and J by 4 bases, with 8 bases between the two germline ends. The CDR3 coding sequence is TGTGCCTGGACAGGGGATTACGAGCAGTACTTC. It yields the protein CAWTGDYEQYF.

The chain uses TRBV5-1 and TRBJ2-1, with D unclear. V lost 3 bases and J 7 bases, leaving 5 bases between the germline ends. CDR3 size: 11 residues. Germline values: CDR1 SGHRS, CDR2 YFSETQ. The CDR3 loop is CASSSLNEQFF. The CDR3 coding sequence is TGCGCCAGCAGCTCACTTAATGAGCAGTTCTTC.

The rearrangement uses TRBV5-1 and TRBJ1-5; maybe TRBD1 (5 bases). From germline, CDR1 is SGHRS and CDR2 YFSETQ. The CDR3 totals 15 residues. With 0 bases removed from V and 1 base from J, the gap between germline ends came to 8 bases. This CDR3 is CASSLGWDSNQPQHF. In DNA form, the CDR3 reads TGCGCCAGCAGCTTGGGATGGGACAGCAATCAGCCCCAGCATTTT.

With regard to this clone: The germline gene is not matched at one end of the junction; a read error may be the cause. This chain connects TRBV27 to TRBJ2-7; a possible D gene is TRBD1 (5 bases). Germline values: CDR1 MNHEY, CDR2 SMNVEV (reference sequence). CDR3 length: 11 amino acids. CDR3 residues: CASPWGYKQYF. The CDR3 DNA reads TGTGCCAGTCCCTGGGGCTACAAGCAGTACTTC.

The gene calls are TRBV7-6 and TRBJ2-7, with 7 bases fitting TRBD1. Germline V lookup: CDR1 SGHVS, CDR2 FNYEAQ. Unmatched junction bases numbered 9, after V lost 2 bases and J lost 5 bases. The CDR3 runs 15 residues. CDR3 DNA sequence: TGTGCCAGCAGCTTATTGCGACAGGGATCGGACGAGCAGTACTTC. Encoded protein: CASSLLRQGSDEQYF.

This chain links TRBV9 with TRBJ2-7; 8 bases are shared with TRBD1. Germline trimming cut 4 bases from V and 4 bases from J; bases unmatched to any gene: 7. The CDR3 loop spans 14 amino acids. Per germline, CDR1 SGDLS and CDR2 YYNGEE. The CDR3 here is CASSPGQGLYEQYF. CDR3 coding DNA: TGTGCCAGCAGCCCCGGACAGGGTTTGTACGAGCAGTACTTC.

The J gene is TRBJ1-5, the V gene TRBV30; 8 bases agree with TRBD1. Germline-derived CDR1 and CDR2 are GTSNPN and SVGIG (reference sequence). This CDR3 region has 14 residues. Unmatched junction bases numbered 9, after V lost 2 bases and J lost 9 bases. CDR3 sequence: CAWSPPDRERPQHF. In nucleotides, the CDR3 is TGTGCCTGGAGTCCACCGGACAGGGAGAGGCCCCAGCATTTT.

The chain has TRBV7-8 and TRBJ2-3; maybe TRBD2 (6 bases). The CDR3 is 13 residues long. Trimming shortened V by 6 bases and J by 2 bases, and 9 bases separated the two germline ends. Germline lookup yields CDR1 SGHVS and CDR2 FQNEAQ. CDR3 sequence reads: CASRGLNTDTQYF. The CDR3 DNA is TGTGCCAGCAGGGGACTCAACACAGATACGCAGTATTTT.

The J gene is TRBJ2-1, the V gene TRBV7-2; no clear D. In germline, CDR1 is SGHTA, CDR2 FQGNSA. The CDR3 covers 12 residues. The V gene lost 5 bases and the J gene lost 2 bases, with 4 bases spanning the gap. The CDR3 reads CASSQTYNEQFF. In DNA, the CDR3 is TGTGCCAGCAGCCAGACCTACAATGAGCAGTTCTTC.

V is TRBV7-9 and J is TRBJ1-4; no clear D. V was clipped by 2 bases and J by 5 bases, with 18 bases between them. Germline CDR1 SEHNR, CDR2 FQNEAQ (reference sequence). CDR3 length: 17 residues. In DNA, the CDR3 is TGTGCCAGCAGCTTACCCTTGGGCCAGCAGCCCAATGAAAAACTGTTTTTT. The encoded protein is CASSLPLGQQPNEKLFF.

The gene calls are TRBV7-9 and TRBJ1-2; D is possibly TRBD1 (5 bases). V was shortened by 6 bases and J by 5 bases, with 16 bases between the two germline ends. Germline values: CDR1 SEHNR, CDR2 FQNEAQ (reference sequence). The CDR3 loop spans 14 amino acids. The CDR3 spells CASRPGRDLYGYTF. The CDR3 nucleotides read TGTGCCAGCAGGCCGGGACGGGACCTATATGGCTACACCTTC.

The rearrangement uses TRBV4-1 and TRBJ2-1; TRBD2 aligns across 11 bases. V trimming: 2 bases; J trimming: 8 bases; junction bases outside the gene matches: 8. Germline V gene lookup returns CDR1 MGHRA and CDR2 YSYEKL. CDR3 length equals 16 residues. CDR3 DNA: TGCGCCAGCAGCCAACCCACTAGCGGGAGCCATCATGAGCAGTTCTTC. The encoded protein is CASSQPTSGSHHEQFF.

This chain uses TRBV14 with TRBJ2-2, with D maybe TRBD2 (5 bases). Per germline, CDR1 SGHDN and CDR2 FVKESK. Trimming took 2 bases from V and 4 from J, leaving 26 bases between them. The CDR3 contains 20 residues. The DNA for the CDR3 is TGTGCCAGCAGCCAACTATTCGGCGTGTCTCGGCTGGGGAGCACCGGGGAGCTGTTTTTT. It yields the protein CASSQLFGVSRLGSTGELFF.

The rearrangement links TRBV9 to TRBJ2-7; 10 bases are shared with TRBD2. The CDR3 extends over 15 amino acids. V lost 4 bases and J lost 3; bases outside the gene matches: 7. The germline V gene encodes CDR1 SGDLS and CDR2 YYNGEE. Written as DNA, the CDR3 is TGTGCCAGCAGCACATACCCTAGCGGGAGCTACGAGCAGTACTTC. Residues: CASSTYPSGSYEQYF.

The chain recombines TRBV28 with TRBJ2-1, with 11 positions matching TRBD2. Trimming at V came to 5 bases and at J to 8 bases, leaving 20 bases not matched to a gene. CDR3 size: 19 residues. The germline gives CDR1 MDHEN, CDR2 SYDVKM. The CDR3 protein is CASSTRDTLAGGTLYEQFF. The DNA of the CDR3 is TGTGCCAGCAGTACCCGGGACACTCTAGCGGGAGGCACCTTATATGAGCAGTTCTTC.

This chain connects TRBV10-2 to TRBJ2-7; TRBD2 might be the D (5 bases). This CDR3 contains 13 residues. V was cut by 2 bases and J by 2 bases, with 7 bases left in between. Germline lookup yields CDR1 WSHSY and CDR2 SAAADI. DNA of the CDR3: TGCGCCAGCAGTGAGGGACTGGCCTACGAGCAGTACTTC. Translation gives CASSEGLAYEQYF.